The 12 T cell receptor beta chains listed next were all sequenced from one sample in a study of cytomegalovirus exposure and HLA in healthy donors. The primer mix had 60 Vbeta and 13 Jbeta primers. Assay used: immunoSEQ multiplex PCR; TCRdb lists only in-frame clones, some missing. The sample yields some 190,000 clones, 70% to 80% seen once. The specimen was PBMCs. Every receptor here comes from a man aged 18 to 30 in good health and CMV-seronegative.

This chain links TRBV5-6 with TRBJ2-3, with D unresolved. V was pared by 0 bases and J by 4 bases, with 15 bases between. Germline V gives CDR1 SGHDT, CDR2 YYEEEE. The CDR3 is 16 residues long. DNA for the CDR3: TGTGCCAGCAGCTTGGGAGCTTCGGCGGCCGCAGATACGCAGTATTTT. It translates to CASSLGASAAADTQYF.

The CDR3 reads CASSAGGADEKLFF. CDR3 DNA sequence: TGTGCCAGCAGCGCAGGGGGCGCCGATGAAAAACTGTTTTTT. The genes are TRBV11-2 and TRBJ1-4; 8 bases map to TRBD1. Germline V gene lookup returns CDR1 SGHAT and CDR2 FQNNGV. The CDR3 extends over 14 amino acids. The V segment lost 5 bases and the J segment 6 bases; nucleotides outside the gene matches: 5.

This clone was detected once. A junction boundary mismatches the germline segment, possibly from a read error. The chain employs TRBV7-6 and TRBJ2-1, with 9 bases matching TRBD2. Germline V gives CDR1 SGHVS, CDR2 FNYEAQ. The CDR3 totals 15 residues. The CDR3 region has the DNA TGCGCCAGCAGCTTCACTAGCGGGTCCTACAATGAGCAGTTCTTC. It translates to CASSFTSGSYNEQFF.

A note on this clone: At one end the junction does not follow the germline gene, possibly because of a read error. V is TRBV19 and J is TRBJ2-1; 7 nucleotides align to TRBD1. The germline V gene encodes CDR1 LNHDA and CDR2 SQIVND (reference sequence). The CDR3 sequence is 13 residues long. CDR3 loop: CASSLEGGGEQFF. The DNA for the CDR3 is TGTGCCAGTAGTCTAGAAGGGGGCGGTGAGCAGTTCTTC.

This clone has just one count. This chain joins TRBV5-1 and TRBJ2-3; tentative D call: TRBD2 (5 bases). Germline V gene lookup returns CDR1 SGHRS and CDR2 YFSETQ. The CDR3 runs to 14 residues. Trimming shortened V by 5 bases and J by 2 bases, and 12 bases separated the two germline ends. Here the CDR3 DNA reads TGCGCCAGCAGTTTCTCGGGGTTCACAGATACGCAGTATTTT. This translates into CASSFSGFTDTQYF.

The rearrangement uses TRBV7-9 and TRBJ1-1, with D perhaps TRBD1 (6 bases). Per germline, CDR1 SEHNR and CDR2 FQNEAQ (reference sequence). The CDR3 contains 16 residues. Deletions cut 2 bases from V and 0 bases from J, with 13 bases between. The CDR3: CASSLLGGGMNTEAFF. The CDR3 DNA sequence: TGTGCCAGCAGCTTACTTGGGGGGGGCATGAACACTGAAGCTTTCTTT.

This clone appeared a few times. This chain connects TRBV6-1 to TRBJ2-5; TRBD2 agrees at 8 bases. CDR1 and CDR2 from the germline V gene are MNHNS and SASEGT. The CDR3 covers 15 residues. Losses at the gene ends were 3 bases for V and 5 bases for J; bases not matched to a gene: 8. The CDR3 loop reads CASSDGLAGSETQYF. The DNA of the CDR3 is TGTGCCAGCAGTGATGGGCTAGCGGGCTCCGAGACCCAGTACTTC.

V gene TRBV28 combines with J gene TRBJ2-6, with TRBD2 matching over 11 bases. In germline, CDR1 is MDHEN, CDR2 SYDVKM. CDR3 length: 20 amino acids. V shed 2 bases and J 2 bases; nucleotides not matched to a gene: 11. CDR3 amino acids: CASSLGLAGGSGAGANVLTF. The CDR3 DNA follows: TGTGCCAGCAGTTTAGGGCTAGCGGGAGGATCCGGGGCTGGGGCCAACGTCCTGACTTTC.

V and J are TRBV5-6 and TRBJ1-2; D unresolved. Trimming cost V 1 base and J 5 bases, with 9 bases left between them. In germline, CDR1 is SGHDT, CDR2 YYEEEE. The CDR3 extends over 13 amino acids. The DNA of the CDR3 is TGTGCCAGCAGCTTGCCAGATTTGTATGGCTACACCTTC. Residues: CASSLPDLYGYTF.

This clone was counted a single time. The rearrangement uses TRBV7-9 and TRBJ1-1; 12 nucleotides match TRBD1. Germline CDR1 reads SEHNR; CDR2 reads FQNEAQ (reference sequence). J gave up 5 bases and V 5 bases, and 6 bases lay outside the gene matches. The CDR3 is made up of 15 amino acids. The CDR3: CASSPGQGARTEAFF. Here the CDR3 DNA reads TGTGCCAGCAGCCCGGGACAGGGGGCGAGAACTGAAGCTTTCTTT.

The chain uses TRBV28 and TRBJ1-2; 7 bases match TRBD1. Germline V gene sequence: CDR1 MDHEN, CDR2 SYDVKM. Trimming took 5 bases from V and 14 from J; bases not matched to a gene: 14. The CDR3 is 13 residues long. The CDR3 region is CASSLGTGARWTF. The CDR3, as DNA: TGTGCCAGCAGTCTAGGTACAGGGGCCCGGTGGACCTTC.

The V gene is TRBV28, the J gene TRBJ1-2; 8 bases align to TRBD1. This CDR3 comprises 13 residues. Germline CDR1 and CDR2: MDHEN and SYDVKM. Trimming cost V 3 bases and J 5 bases; bases outside gene matches: 2. The CDR3 DNA is TGTGCCAGCAGTTTTCGGACAGGGTATGGCTACACCTTC. Protein: CASSFRTGYGYTF.